The sequence of this TCR beta chain was determined in a study of T cells in Graves' hyperthyroidism and ophthalmopathy. Notes on the study in general: In blood, most of the thyroid clonotypes expanded above 0.001 were also present. Ophthalmopathy and stable hyperthyroidism were told apart by a 13 V-J model.

Individuals with ophthalmopathy presented a Clinical Activity Score of at least 3, a NOSPECS grade of at least 4 and a duration under 3 months. PBMCs came from 7.5 to 10 ml fresh peripheral blood. Germline V gene sequence: CDR1 SGHAT, CDR2 FQNNGV. After removal of 3 bases from V and 5 bases from J, the junction contained 4 bases not matched to a gene. The CDR3 is 15 residues long. The investigators amplified TCR beta CDR3 regions from RNA transcripts. The HTBI set primed first-round TCR CDR3 RT-PCR. MiXCR, applied by TCRdb to the multiplex PCR reads, yields one record per CDR3 protein. The sample has about 640,000 distinct CDR3 sequences, less than 25% seen once. This clonotype was seen a handful of times. What it binds is not known.

The TCR sequence derives from a man between 25 and 39 years old with Graves' ophthalmopathy. This chain uses TRBV11-2 with TRBJ2-3, with 11 bases matching TRBD1. The material sequenced was blood. CDR3 sequence reads: CASSFLGQGGDTQYF. The CDR3 bases are TGTGCCAGCAGCTTTTTGGGACAGGGGGGAGATACGCAGTATTTT.